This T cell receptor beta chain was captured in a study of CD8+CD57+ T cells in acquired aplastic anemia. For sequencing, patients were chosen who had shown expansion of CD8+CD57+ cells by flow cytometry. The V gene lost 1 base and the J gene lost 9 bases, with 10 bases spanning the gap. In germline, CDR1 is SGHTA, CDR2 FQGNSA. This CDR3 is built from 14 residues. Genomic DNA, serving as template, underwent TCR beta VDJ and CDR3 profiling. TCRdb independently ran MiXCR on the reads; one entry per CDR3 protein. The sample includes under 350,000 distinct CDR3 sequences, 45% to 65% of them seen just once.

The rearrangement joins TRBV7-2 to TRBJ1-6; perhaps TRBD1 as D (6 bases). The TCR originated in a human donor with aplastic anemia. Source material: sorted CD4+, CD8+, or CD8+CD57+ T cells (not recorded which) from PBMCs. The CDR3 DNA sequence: TGTGCCAGCAGCTTAGATCAGGGGACTTCACCCCTCCACTTT. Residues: CASSLDQGTSPLHF. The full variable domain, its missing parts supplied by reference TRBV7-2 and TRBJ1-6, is GAGVSQSPSNKVTEKGKDVELRCDPISGHTALYWYRQSLGQGLEFLIYFQGNSAPDKSGLPSDRFSAERTGGSVSTLTIQRTQQEDSAVYLCASSLDQGTSPLHFGNGTRLTVT.